Below, 16 T cell receptor beta chains from the same sample are listed, as sequenced in a study of T-cell reconstitution after alpha-beta-depleted transplantation in children. The TCRbeta library incorporated unique molecular identifiers. TCRdb re-called the PCR reads with MiXCR, one entry per CDR3 protein. The sample comprises around 15,000 distinct CDR3 sequences, around 5.1% of which are singletons, and approximately 6.9% rests with the top ten. The specimen was PBMCs, collected before TCRalphabeta/CD19-depleted stem cell transplant. Every receptor here comes from a boy younger than 18 with acute lymphoblastic leukemia, due to receive a stem cell transplant.

This clonotype was recorded many times. The genes are TRBV7-2 and TRBJ2-5, with D perhaps matching TRBD1 (6 bases). The CDR3 extends over 13 amino acids. Germline values: CDR1 SGHTA, CDR2 FQGNSA. Trimming removed 5 bases from V and 3 bases from J, with 10 bases in between. The DNA for the CDR3 is TGTGCCAGCAGCCTTGACAGGAAAGAGACCCAGTACTTC. This codes for CASSLDRKETQYF. Combining the CDR3 with reference TRBV7-2 and TRBJ2-5 gives the whole variable domain GAGVSQSPSNKVTEKGKDVELRCDPISGHTALYWYRQSLGQGLEFLIYFQGNSAPDKSGLPSDRFSAERTGGSVSTLTIQRTQQEDSAVYLCASSLDRKETQYFGPGTRLLVL.

J is TRBJ2-1 and V is TRBV19, with D hard to call. The CDR3 runs to 13 residues. Between the trimmed V and J ends, which lost 4 bases and 7 bases, there was a span of 11 bases. The germline CDR1 and CDR2 sequences are LNHDA and SQIVND (reference sequence). The CDR3 region is CASSTRLTNEQFF. CDR3 nucleotides: TGTGCCAGTAGTACACGATTAACAAATGAGCAGTTCTTC.

This clonotype was observed many times. The rearrangement uses TRBV20-1 and TRBJ2-1; D is ambiguous. Per the germline V gene, CDR1 is DFQATT and CDR2 is SNEGSKA (reference sequence). The V end was cut by 5 bases, the J end by 9 bases, with 11 bases between. The CDR3 is 11 residues long. The CDR3 region is CSAPQEAEQFF. CDR3 coding DNA: TGCAGTGCTCCTCAAGAGGCTGAGCAGTTCTTC.

The sample holds many counts of this clonotype. The chain joins TRBV19 to TRBJ2-3; 14 bases agree with TRBD2. Looked up from germline, CDR1 is LNHDA and CDR2 is SQIVND (reference sequence). After removal of 5 bases from V and 3 bases from J, the junction contained 16 bases not matched to a gene. This CDR3 spans 20 amino acids. CDR3 in DNA: TGTGCCAGTAGTCCCCGCGGACTAGCGGGAGGAGGGGGCTTGACAGATACGCAGTATTTT. Protein sequence: CASSPRGLAGGGGLTDTQYF.

This clonotype occurred many times. The rearrangement links TRBV2 to TRBJ2-2; 10 positions match TRBD2. Losses at the gene ends were 5 bases for V and 6 bases for J; bases not matched to a gene: 3. Looked up from germline, CDR1 is SNHLY and CDR2 is FYNNEI. CDR3 length: 14 residues. CDR3 sequence: CASSRAGGPGELFF. CDR3 coding DNA: TGTGCCAGCAGTAGAGCGGGGGGGCCCGGGGAGCTGTTTTTT.

This clonotype was counted at least ten times. The chain employs TRBV5-1 and TRBJ2-1; possibly TRBD1 for D (5 bases). The CDR3 runs 13 residues. Germline V gene data show CDR1 as SGHRS and CDR2 as YFSETQ. V was shortened by 0 bases and J by 12 bases, with 13 bases between the two germline ends. The CDR3 loop reads CASSLATGTPQFF. DNA for the CDR3: TGCGCCAGCAGCTTGGCCACAGGAACACCGCAGTTCTTC. Combining the CDR3 with reference TRBV5-1 and TRBJ2-1 gives the whole variable domain KAGVTQTPRYLIKTRGQQVTLSCSPISGHRSVSWYQQTPGQGLQFLFEYFSETQRNKGNFPGRFSGRQFSNSRSEMNVSTLELGDSALYLCASSLATGTPQFFGPGTRLTVL.

The sample holds many counts of this clonotype. The CDR3 here is CASSLAGTGNGYTF. In nucleotides, the CDR3 is TGTGCCAGCAGCTTAGCCGGGACAGGGAACGGCTACACCTTC. This rearrangement joins TRBV7-9 to TRBJ1-2, with TRBD1 matching over 9 bases. Germline V gene lookup returns CDR1 SEHNR and CDR2 FQNEAQ (reference sequence). The V and J ends lost 0 bases and 8 bases, in that order; junction bases with no gene match: 4. The CDR3 runs to 14 residues.

This clonotype was observed many times. The chain links TRBV24-1 to TRBJ2-2, with 11 bases fitting TRBD1. The V gene's germline CDR1 is KGHDR and CDR2 SFDVKD. With V trimmed by 0 bases and J by 3 bases, 2 bases remained unmatched. This CDR3 contains 17 residues. The DNA for the CDR3 is TGTGCCACCAGTGATTTGCGGACAGGGGGCTACACCGGGGAGCTGTTTTTT. It encodes CATSDLRTGGYTGELFF.

Many counts were recorded for this clonotype. One end of the junction does not line up with germline, which may come from a read error. The rearrangement joins TRBV28 to TRBJ1-5; D may be TRBD1 (6 bases). CDR1 MDHEN and CDR2 SYDVKM come from the germline V gene. This CDR3 spans 14 amino acids. The CDR3 nucleotides are TGTGCCAGCACTTTAGGACAGACCTACTGGCCCCAGCATTTT. Translation gives CASTLGQTYWPQHF.

This clonotype was observed at least ten times. This sequence joins TRBV5-1 and TRBJ1-6; D remains unclear. The CDR3 runs 15 residues. The germline V and J ends were trimmed by 3 bases and 3 bases, with 10 bases remaining between them. Per the germline V gene, CDR1 is SGHRS and CDR2 is YFSETQ. Written as DNA, the CDR3 is TGCGCCAGCAGCTATGGTCAGTTCTATAATTCACCCCTCCACTTT. Encoded protein: CASSYGQFYNSPLHF.

Ten or more counts support this clonotype. V is TRBV28 and J is TRBJ1-1; D ambiguous. V lost 5 bases, J lost 7 bases, and 17 bases lay in between. The length of the CDR3 is 14 residues. Germline lookup yields CDR1 MDHEN and CDR2 SYDVKM. The CDR3 DNA sequence: TGTGCCAGCAGTCCTCACCGACAAACCCTTGAAGCTTTCTTT. It codes for CASSPHRQTLEAFF.

V is TRBV28 and J is TRBJ1-2; D gene ambiguous. The CDR3 runs 15 residues. V lost 2 bases and J lost 8, with 18 bases in between. Germline CDR1 is MDHEN and CDR2 is SYDVKM. The CDR3, as DNA: TGTGCCAGCAGTTTAGGGTCGTGGGAGGCGCGAGGCTACACCTTC. Its translation is CASSLGSWEARGYTF.

There are many counts of this clonotype. The J gene is TRBJ1-5, the V gene TRBV19, with D unresolved. The CDR3 consists of 12 residues. Deletions cut 3 bases from V and 4 bases from J, with 4 bases between. Germline V gene lookup returns CDR1 LNHDA and CDR2 SQIVND (reference sequence). CDR3 bases: TGTGCCAGTAGTATCGGTAATCAGCCCCAGCATTTT. It is translated as CASSIGNQPQHF.

The sample holds many counts of this clonotype. The chain links TRBV6-5 to TRBJ2-7; D is possibly TRBD1 or TRBD2 (5 bases each). The V end was cut by 0 bases, the J end by 0 bases, with 9 bases between. CDR3 length: 15 amino acids. Germline V gives CDR1 MNHEY, CDR2 SVGAGI. In nucleotides, the CDR3 is TGTGCCAGCAGTTACTCCCGGGGCCACTCCTACGAGCAGTACTTC. This encodes CASSYSRGHSYEQYF.

The table lists this clonotype with many counts. The V call is TRBV7-9, the J call TRBJ2-5, with D possibly TRBD2 on 5 matching bases. Per the germline V gene, CDR1 is SEHNR and CDR2 is FQNEAQ (reference sequence). V was trimmed by 0 bases and J by 4 bases, leaving 6 bases between them. The CDR3 has 13 residues. This CDR3 is CASSLAGVETQYF. DNA for the CDR3: TGTGCCAGCAGCTTAGCGGGAGTAGAGACCCAGTACTTC.

This clonotype was observed at least ten times. V gene TRBV18 combines with J gene TRBJ1-1, with D hard to call. CDR1 KGHSH and CDR2 LQKENI come from the germline V gene. The V end lost 1 base, the J end lost 4 bases, and 10 bases lay between the germline ends. The CDR3 is 14 residues long. CDR3 in amino acids: CASSPRPEGTEAFF. The CDR3 DNA sequence: TGTGCCAGCTCACCACGACCGGAGGGCACTGAAGCTTTCTTT.